This TCR beta chain was identified in a study of blood T cell repertoires in COVID-19. The CDR3 spans 16 residues. Germline V gene sequence: CDR1 MDHEN, CDR2 SYDVKM. V was cut by 4 bases and J by 4 bases, with 19 bases left in between. Methods used by the authors: It was from reference gene primer amplification that nucleated cell counts were estimated. Generated by immunoSEQ multiplex PCR, the TCRdb table keeps only in-frame clones and is missing some. The V and J calls and clone size were taken over from that table, and D and trimming were inferred from the DNA. The repertoire holds about 270,000 clones, with approximately 90% as singletons. Ages ranged from about 18 to 89 years, with residence in more than 20 US areas.

The rearrangement joins TRBV28 to TRBJ1-2; TRBD1 might be the D (6 bases). The receptor's source is a woman aged 40 to 50 with acute COVID-19. Source material: PBMCs or T cells enriched from blood (not recorded which). This CDR3 is CASSSATIQGTYGYTF. In DNA, the CDR3 is TGTGCCAGCAGTTCCGCTACAATCCAGGGGACCTATGGCTACACCTTC.